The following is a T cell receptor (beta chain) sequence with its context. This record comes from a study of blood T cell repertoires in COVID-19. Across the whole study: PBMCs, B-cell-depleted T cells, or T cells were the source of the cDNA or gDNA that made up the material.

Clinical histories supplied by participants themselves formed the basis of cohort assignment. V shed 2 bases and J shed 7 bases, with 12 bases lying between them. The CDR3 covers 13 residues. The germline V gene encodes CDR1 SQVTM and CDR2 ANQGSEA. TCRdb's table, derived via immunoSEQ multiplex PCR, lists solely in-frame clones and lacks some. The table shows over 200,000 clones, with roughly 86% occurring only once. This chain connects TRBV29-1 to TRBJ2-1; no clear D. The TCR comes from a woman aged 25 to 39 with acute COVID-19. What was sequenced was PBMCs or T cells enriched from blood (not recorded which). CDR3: CSVEPHPGNEQFF. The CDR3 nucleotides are TGCAGCGTTGAACCACACCCCGGGAATGAGCAGTTCTTC.